The 30 T cell receptor beta chains in this list originate from one sample, sequenced in a study of T cells after yellow fever vaccination. In TCRdb, the 5' RACE reads were re-called with MiXCR into one record per CDR3 protein. The sample holds about 340,000 distinct CDR3 sequences, roughly an eighth seen once. Source: CD4+ T cells sorted from PBMCs, taken 15 days after the yellow fever booster vaccination. The receptor set was obtained from a man between 18 and 35 years old who received the YFV17D yellow fever vaccine.

This clonotype was seen ten or more times. The V and J genes are TRBV7-6 and TRBJ2-2; a possible D gene is TRBD2 (5 bases). The germline V gene encodes CDR1 SGHVS and CDR2 FNYEAQ. Trimming removed 4 bases from V and 2 bases from J, with 14 bases in between. The CDR3 length is 16 residues. Written as DNA, the CDR3 is TGTGCCAGCAGCTCCTCGCGGACTGCTAACACCGGGGAGCTGTTTTTT. It translates to CASSSSRTANTGELFF. The full variable domain, rest sourced from reference TRBV7-6 and TRBJ2-2, is GAGVSQSPRYKVTKRGQDVALRCDPISGHVSLYWYRQALGQGPEFLTYFNYEAQQDKSGLPNDRFSAERPEGSISTLTIQRTEQRDSAMYRCASSSSRTANTGELFFGEGSRLTVL.

This clonotype was seen ten or more times. The chain carries TRBV28 and TRBJ1-1; D is undetermined. This CDR3 has 13 amino acids. Germline CDR1 reads MDHEN; CDR2 reads SYDVKM. The V and J ends lost 3 bases and 6 bases respectively, with 11 bases between them. The chain's CDR3 is CASSFGGRPEAFF. CDR3 coding DNA: TGTGCCAGCAGTTTCGGTGGAAGGCCTGAAGCTTTCTTT.

This clonotype was found a few times. The J gene is TRBJ2-3, the V gene TRBV11-2; D remains unclear. V was shortened by 1 base and J by 2 bases, with 19 bases between the two germline ends. This CDR3 spans 18 amino acids. The V gene's germline CDR1 is SGHAT and CDR2 FQNNGV. CDR3: CASSLVGFGEEITDTQYF. The CDR3 nucleotides are TGTGCCAGCAGCTTAGTGGGGTTTGGGGAAGAAATCACAGATACGCAGTATTTT.

This clonotype was recorded a few times. The genes are TRBV29-1 and TRBJ2-5, with TRBD2 identical over 7 bases. V dropped 1 base and J dropped 4; count of bases not matched to a gene: 6. The CDR3 is 14 amino acids. CDR1 and CDR2 (germline): SQVTM, ANQGSEA. As DNA, the CDR3 is TGCAGCGTTGAAGTCATGGGGGAGGGAGAGACCCAGTACTTC. Translating it yields CSVEVMGEGETQYF. The full variable domain, with the rest looked up from reference TRBV29-1 and TRBJ2-5, is SAVISQKPSRDICQRGTSLTIQCQVDSQVTMMFWYRQQPGQSLTLIATANQGSEATYESGFVIDKFPISRPNLTFSTLTVSNMSPEDSSIYLCSVEVMGEGETQYFGPGTRLLVL.

This chain links TRBV25-1 with TRBJ2-1, with D hard to call. This CDR3 comprises 11 residues. Germline assignment: CDR1 MGHDK and CDR2 SYGVNS. V lost 7 bases and J lost 12, with 13 bases in between. The DNA for the CDR3 is TGTGCCAGCACCCATATTCATGGGCAGTTCTTC. This sequence encodes CASTHIHGQFF.

The rearrangement uses TRBV3-1 and TRBJ2-4; D is perhaps TRBD1 or TRBD2 (5 bases each). Trimming cost V 0 bases and J 0 bases, with 9 bases left between them. Germline V CDR1 and CDR2: LGHDT, YNNKEL (reference sequence). This CDR3 is 16 amino acids long. CDR3 sequence reads: CASSQESGTAKNIQYF. DNA for the CDR3: TGTGCCAGCAGCCAAGAATCCGGGACAGCCAAAAACATTCAGTACTTC. The complete variable domain, with remaining parts taken from reference TRBV3-1 and TRBJ2-4, reads DTAVSQTPKYLVTQMGNDKSIKCEQNLGHDTMYWYKQDSKKFLKIMFSYNNKELIINETVPNRFSPKSPDKAHLNLHINSLELGDSAVYFCASSQESGTAKNIQYFGAGTRLSVL.

The rearrangement joins TRBV25-1 to TRBJ2-5; TRBD2 matches 8 bases. The CDR3 is 15 amino acids. After removal of 6 bases from V and 5 bases from J, the junction contained 11 bases not matched to a gene. Germline loops: CDR1 MGHDK, CDR2 SYGVNS. DNA of the CDR3: TGTGCCAGCAGGGCTCCGGGGGGGGGCGCGGAGACCCAGTACTTC. Translating gives CASRAPGGGAETQYF.

The V and J genes are TRBV20-1 and TRBJ2-7, with 7 bases matching TRBD1. Trimming at V came to 5 bases and at J to 0 bases, leaving 4 bases not matched to a gene. The CDR3 length is 13 residues. Germline loops: CDR1 DFQATT, CDR2 SNEGSKA (reference sequence). The CDR3 loop is CSALRDSSYEQYV. Written as DNA, the CDR3 is TGCAGTGCTCTCCGGGACAGCTCCTACGAGCAGTACGTC.

The chain employs TRBV9 and TRBJ1-1; the D is unclear. In germline, CDR1 is SGDLS, CDR2 YYNGEE. The CDR3 has 14 residues. The V end lost 7 bases, the J end lost 1 base, and 14 bases lay between the germline ends. CDR3 in amino acids: CASSGHLENTEAFF. The CDR3, as DNA: TGTGCCAGCTCCGGCCACCTTGAGAACACTGAAGCTTTCTTT.

The rearrangement joins TRBV11-2 to TRBJ1-2; D gene unclear. This CDR3 spans 14 amino acids. The germline CDR1 and CDR2 sequences are SGHAT and FQNNGV. The V and J ends lost 6 bases and 4 bases respectively, with 15 bases between them. The CDR3 reads CASSREQTIYGYTF. The CDR3 nucleotides are TGTGCCAGCAGTCGAGAACAGACCATCTATGGCTACACCTTC.

This clonotype showed up just a few times. The V and J genes are TRBV12-3 or TRBV12-4 and TRBJ2-3; D remains unclear. CDR3 size: 15 residues. V gave up 8 bases and J gave up 0 bases, with 15 bases separating them. CDR3 in DNA: TGTGCCAGCGGAGCCCGACCGGTGAGCACAGATACGCAGTATTTT. Protein: CASGARPVSTDTQYF.

The chain carries TRBV5-1 and TRBJ2-4; D is possibly TRBD1 (5 bases). This CDR3 spans 16 amino acids. Trimming left V 5 bases short and J 3 bases short, with 18 bases between. Germline loops: CDR1 SGHRS, CDR2 YFSETQ. CDR3 DNA: TGCGCCAGCAGTCGAACCCCAGGGATGCTCAAAAACATTCAGTACTTC. It translates to CASSRTPGMLKNIQYF.

CDR3 coding DNA: TGTGCCAGCAGCTTAAACCGGGAGAGAAATCAGCCCCAGCATTTT. This codes for CASSLNRERNQPQHF. The chain joins TRBV11-2 to TRBJ1-5, with no clear D. The ends were cut back, 2 bases at V and 4 bases at J, with 12 bases in the middle. Germline CDR1 and CDR2: SGHAT and FQNNGV. This CDR3 region has 15 residues.

There are a few counts of this clonotype. This CDR3 is CASSLSGLKGYTF. The DNA of the CDR3 is TGTGCCAGCAGCTTATCAGGCCTGAAGGGCTACACCTTC. The rearrangement joins TRBV7-2 to TRBJ1-2; D not resolved. This CDR3 spans 13 amino acids. The germline gives CDR1 SGHTA, CDR2 FQGNSA. V lost 2 bases and J lost 8, with 12 bases in between.

This clonotype was counted a single time. The rearrangement links TRBV7-2 to TRBJ2-1, with D possibly being TRBD2 (7 bases). CDR1 and CDR2 (germline): SGHTA, FQGNSA. V lost 5 bases to trimming and J lost 5 bases, with 19 bases between them. This CDR3 has 16 amino acids. The CDR3 sequence is CASSRGGARGHNEQFF. Here the CDR3 DNA reads TGTGCCAGCAGCCGAGGGGGGGCCAGGGGCCACAATGAGCAGTTCTTC.

V usage is TRBV20-1 and J usage is TRBJ2-3, with unresolved D. CDR3 length: 14 residues. Trimming took off 2 bases at V and 0 bases at J, with 9 bases between the two ends. Germline loops: CDR1 DFQATT, CDR2 SNEGSKA (reference sequence). CDR3 loop: CSARLTQSTDTQYF. In DNA form, the CDR3 reads TGCAGTGCTAGACTGACACAAAGCACAGATACGCAGTATTTT.

The genes are TRBV11-2 and TRBJ2-2, with TRBD1 as a possible D gene (6 bases). Germline V gives CDR1 SGHAT, CDR2 FQNNGV. The CDR3 is made up of 15 amino acids. Trimming stripped 3 bases from V and 6 bases from J, with 14 bases between. The CDR3 is CASSFAPGQSGELFF. In nucleotides, the CDR3 is TGTGCCAGCAGCTTTGCCCCGGGACAATCCGGGGAGCTGTTTTTT.

This clonotype was counted a few times. The chain recombines TRBV7-2 with TRBJ1-4; no clear D gene. V was shortened by 4 bases and J by 4 bases, with 10 bases between the two germline ends. The CDR3 is 14 residues long. Germline-derived CDR1 and CDR2 are SGHTA and FQGNSA. The CDR3 loop reads CASSSGPSNEKLFF. The CDR3 region has the DNA TGTGCCAGCAGCTCCGGACCGAGTAATGAAAAACTGTTTTTT.

The chain joins TRBV7-2 to TRBJ2-1, with D perhaps matching TRBD2 (6 bases). V lost 3 bases, J lost 6 bases, and 12 bases lay in between. Germline V CDR1 and CDR2: SGHTA, FQGNSA. This CDR3 region has 14 residues. Written as DNA, the CDR3 is TGTGCCAGCAGCTTGACTAGGGGAGGCAATGAGCAGTTCTTC. Protein product: CASSLTRGGNEQFF.

The chain recombines TRBV3-1 with TRBJ2-2; a weak D match, TRBD1 (5 bases). Germline lookup yields CDR1 LGHDT and CDR2 YNNKEL (reference sequence). This CDR3 region has 15 residues. Trimming removed 1 base from V and 6 bases from J, with 12 bases in between. CDR3 sequence: CASSQVTAWAGELFF. CDR3 coding DNA: TGTGCCAGCAGCCAAGTGACAGCCTGGGCCGGGGAGCTGTTTTTT. Supplemented by reference TRBV3-1 and TRBJ2-2, the full variable domain reads DTAVSQTPKYLVTQMGNDKSIKCEQNLGHDTMYWYKQDSKKFLKIMFSYNNKELIINETVPNRFSPKSPDKAHLNLHINSLELGDSAVYFCASSQVTAWAGELFFGEGSRLTVL.

J is TRBJ1-5 and V is TRBV24-1; D remains unclear. V dropped 4 bases and J dropped 2 bases, with 11 bases sitting between them. Germline V CDR1 and CDR2: KGHDR, SFDVKD. The CDR3 is made up of 15 amino acids. The CDR3 spells CATSEAGRGNQPQHF. Written as DNA, the CDR3 is TGTGCCACCAGTGAAGCGGGGAGGGGCAATCAGCCCCAGCATTTT.

The rearrangement joins TRBV7-9 to TRBJ1-2; TRBD1 might be the D (5 bases). The germline V gene has CDR1 SEHNR and CDR2 FQNEAQ (reference sequence). Trimming shortened V by 1 base and J by 8 bases, and 14 bases separated the two germline ends. This CDR3 region has 14 residues. The CDR3 protein is CASSLEFWGVGYTF. The CDR3 nucleotides are TGTGCCAGCAGCTTAGAGTTCTGGGGGGTCGGCTACACCTTC.

This clonotype has a count of ten or more. The chain uses TRBV4-1 and TRBJ2-7; D remains unclear. V shed 1 base and J shed 0 bases, with 13 bases lying between them. The CDR3 extends over 16 amino acids. From germline, CDR1 is MGHRA and CDR2 YSYEKL. The CDR3 spells CASSQVLGRSSYEQYF. Written as DNA, the CDR3 is TGCGCCAGCAGCCAAGTCCTCGGGCGGAGCTCCTACGAGCAGTACTTC.

This clonotype has just a few counts. This chain uses TRBV7-3 with TRBJ2-3, with D tentatively TRBD2 (6 bases). From germline, CDR1 is SGHTA and CDR2 FQGTGA. The CDR3 consists of 18 residues. V gave up 1 base and J gave up 1 base, with 18 bases separating them. The CDR3 reads CASSLRDFALNGTDTQYF. Here the CDR3 DNA reads TGTGCCAGCAGCTTAAGGGACTTCGCCCTAAATGGCACAGATACGCAGTATTTT.

The chain combines TRBV25-1 with TRBJ2-7; D remains ambiguous. Germline CDR1 MGHDK, CDR2 SYGVNS. There are 13 residues in the CDR3. Trimming took off 4 bases at V and 5 bases at J, with 12 bases between the two ends. In nucleotides, the CDR3 is TGTGCCAGCAGTGGTCCGTCTTGGCACGAGCAGTACGTC. Translating gives CASSGPSWHEQYV.

V gene TRBV27 combines with J gene TRBJ2-7; D call uncertain. The germline gives CDR1 MNHEY, CDR2 SMNVEV (reference sequence). V lost 3 bases and J 4 bases, leaving 10 bases between the germline ends. The CDR3 covers 13 residues. The CDR3 sequence is CASSFQRRYEQYF. The CDR3 DNA is TGTGCCAGCAGTTTTCAGCGTAGGTACGAGCAGTACTTC.

This clonotype was observed a few times. The rearrangement links TRBV9 to TRBJ1-1; D is perhaps TRBD1 (5 bases). The germline V gene has CDR1 SGDLS and CDR2 YYNGEE. This CDR3 region has 14 residues. The ends were cut back, 5 bases at V and 5 bases at J, with 16 bases in the middle. CDR3 DNA: TGTGCCAGCAGTGTTACCGGGGCTTCGACTGAAGCTTTCTTT. It codes for CASSVTGASTEAFF.

This clonotype was seen more than once but under ten times. This sequence joins TRBV12-3 or TRBV12-4 and TRBJ1-2, with D perhaps TRBD1 (6 bases). Trimming shortened V by 2 bases and J by 4 bases, and 11 bases separated the two germline ends. The CDR3 is 14 amino acids. The CDR3 is CASSLRGKGYGYTF. The CDR3 DNA is TGTGCCAGCAGTTTAAGGGGGAAGGGCTATGGCTACACCTTC.

The CDR3 DNA is TGTGCCAGCAGTTACCGACGAGGAGGGGGCAATGGCTACACCTTC. Protein sequence: CASSYRRGGGNGYTF. The rearrangement links TRBV6-2 or TRBV6-3 to TRBJ1-2; 7 nucleotides line up with TRBD1. CDR1 is MNHEY and CDR2 is SVGEGT in the germline V gene. The CDR3 loop spans 15 amino acids. Germline trimming cut 2 bases from V and 6 bases from J; bases unmatched to any gene: 9.

This chain joins TRBV4-1 and TRBJ2-3; 11 bases fit TRBD2. The germline gives CDR1 MGHRA, CDR2 YSYEKL. With 0 bases clipped from V and 5 bases from J, the junction kept 19 bases outside the gene matches. CDR3 length: 21 residues. CDR3 nucleotides: TGCGCCAGCAGCCAAGAACTAATGGGTCAGGTAGCGGGGGGGCGAAGAGATACGCAGTATTTT. As protein: CASSQELMGQVAGGRRDTQYF.